This T cell receptor (beta chain) was obtained from a study of T cell responses to AZD1222 COVID-19 vaccine. Overall study findings and caveats: Clonal diversity may have been underestimated in mostly white British donors. At study baseline, merely six AZD1222 recipients were seropositive. Per reports, nearly half of all spike-specific TCRs target regions that are unmutated in variants. Spike as a whole was targeted by vaccine-associated CD4 TCRs, dominant at 160-218 and 743-854.

Measured with immunoSEQ multiplex PCR; TCRdb has only the in-frame clones, and not every one. The data contain under 150,000 clones, around 89% of them singletons. Germline V gene sequence: CDR1 MDHEN, CDR2 SYDVKM. This CDR3 region has 15 residues. Trimming pared 7 bases from V and 0 bases from J, leaving 13 bases between. Concerning this clone: The antigen is unknown.

The rearrangement links TRBV28 to TRBJ2-4; D remains unclear. The sample here was peripheral blood, taken on day 0 of MenACWY control vaccination. The receptor's source is an adult in good health. The CDR3 here is CASNPGRLAKNIQYF. The CDR3 region has the DNA TGTGCCAGCAACCCAGGTCGCTTAGCCAAAAACATTCAGTACTTC.